The clone carrying this T cell receptor (beta chain) has just one count. This sample was taken from a study of blood T cell repertoires in COVID-19. The assay was immunoSEQ multiplex PCR, and TCRdb's table has in-frame clones only and misses some. The sample has some 73,000 clones, more than 75% seen once; the top ten hold around 13%. The TCR originated in a woman between 55 and 75 years old with acute or convalescent COVID-19. Material: peripheral blood.

The CDR3 coding sequence is TGTGCCAGCAGCTTAGGGGGCAGGGGGAACGAGCAGTACTTC. Amino acids: CASSLGGRGNEQYF. The rearrangement uses TRBV7-9 and TRBJ2-7; 7 bases agree with TRBD1. The CDR3 consists of 14 residues. Germline lookup yields CDR1 SEHNR and CDR2 FQNEAQ (reference sequence). V lost 1 base and J lost 5; bases outside the gene matches: 5. Supplemented by reference TRBV7-9 and TRBJ2-7, the full variable domain reads DTGVSQNPRHKITKRGQNVTFRCDPISEHNRLYWYRQTLGQGPEFLTYFQNEAQLEKSRLLSDRFSAERPKGSFSTLEIQRTEQGDSAMYLCASSLGGRGNEQYFGPGTRLTVT.